The clone carrying this T cell receptor (beta chain) was counted a few times. The record originates from a study of T cells in Graves' hyperthyroidism and ophthalmopathy. Newly diagnosed hyperthyroidism patients aged 18 to 65 years had disease lasting under 2 months. PBMCs stemmed from under 11 ml fresh peripheral blood. The V gene lost 2 bases and the J gene lost 8 bases, with 21 bases spanning the gap. Per the germline V gene, CDR1 is MNHEY and CDR2 is SVGAGI. CDR3 length equals 16 residues. There were TCR beta CDR3 regions amplified from RNA transcripts. When the TCR CDR3 underwent first-round RT-PCR, the HTBI primer set was used. TCRdb reprocessed the multiplex PCR reads via MiXCR and lists one record per CDR3 protein. The top ten clones hold approximately 16% of a sample with about 720,000 distinct CDR3 sequences, around a sixth of them seen once.

Sequenced sample: blood. The sequence was collected from a woman aged 50 to 60 with Graves' hyperthyroidism that later progressed to Graves' ophthalmopathy. The chain is built from TRBV6-5 and TRBJ1-2; D is possibly TRBD1 (5 bases). CDR3 amino acids: CASSYIRQPRAGGYTF. The CDR3 nucleotides read TGTGCCAGCAGTTACATTAGACAGCCTCGTGCTGGGGGCTACACCTTC.